Listed below are T cell receptor beta chains from one sample, sequenced in a study of OX40 agonist ivuxolimab in advanced cancers. Here immunoSEQ multiplex PCR was the method, and the copy in TCRdb shows in-frame clones only, minus some. The repertoire includes 55,000 to 80,000 clones, 89% of them detected once, and around 12% sits in the top ten. The sequencing here drew on CD4+ or CD8+ T cells sorted from blood, taken in a trial of the OX40 agonist ivuxolimab. The receptors come from an adult with an advanced solid tumor such as melanoma, head and neck, liver or kidney cancer. Both conserved end residues are part of each CDR3. The D gene is left open where the match is weak. Not all rows give a size; the values are once, few, many and, for expanded clones, a class.

cdr3_nt	cdr3_aa	v_call	j_call	d_call	clone_size
TGTGCCAGCAGCTTAAGCGGCGACCCGTCCTACGAGCAGTACTTC	CASSLSGDPSYEQYF	TRBV7-3	TRBJ2-7	NA	NA
TGTGCCAGCAGCTTAGAAGGCCGATACACCGGGGAGCTGTTTTTT	CASSLEGRYTGELFF	TRBV13	TRBJ2-2	NA	NA
TGTGCCAGCTCGTCACAGAACACTGAAGCTTTCTTT	CASSSQNTEAFF	TRBV18	TRBJ1-1	NA	NA
TGTGCCAGCAGCTTAGCGATTGGCGGGGGGGCCGCAGATACGCAGTATTTT	CASSLAIGGGAADTQYF	TRBV7-9	TRBJ2-3	TRBD2	NA
TGCGCCAGCAGTCATGCGACAGGGCACACCGGGGAGCTGTTTTTT	CASSHATGHTGELFF	TRBV23-1	TRBJ2-2	TRBD1	NA
TGTGCCAGCAGCTTGGTGACAGACGATACGCAGTATTTT	CASSLVTDDTQYF	TRBV5-6	TRBJ2-3	NA	NA
TGTGCCAGCAGTCCCCACGACAGGGGGCTGGCCGAGCAGTACTTC	CASSPHDRGLAEQYF	TRBV6-5	TRBJ2-7	TRBD1	NA
TGTGCTAGTGGTTTACAAGAGGAAGAGACCCAGTACTTC	CASGLQEEETQYF	TRBV12-5	TRBJ2-5	NA	once
TGTGCCAGTAGTATAGACTTTTTCCAAGCGTACGAGCAGTACTTC	CASSIDFFQAYEQYF	TRBV19	TRBJ2-7	NA	NA
TGTGCCAGCAGTGAGGGCAGAATGAACACTGAAGCTTTCTTT	CASSEGRMNTEAFF	TRBV2	TRBJ1-1	NA	NA
TGTGCCACAATGGCGGGGGAGACCACAGATACGCAGTATTTT	CATMAGETTDTQYF	TRBV19	TRBJ2-3	TRBD2	NA
TGTGCCAGTAGCAGGGGGCAGAGTAGCACAGATACGCAGTATTTT	CASSRGQSSTDTQYF	TRBV19	TRBJ2-3	TRBD1	NA
TGTGCCTGGATCTGGGGAAGGGCGTCGGATGGCTACACCTTC	CAWIWGRASDGYTF	TRBV30	TRBJ1-2	NA	NA
TGCGCCAGCAGCTTCTCCCAGGGGGCGCGGGGCTACACCTTC	CASSFSQGARGYTF	TRBV5-1	TRBJ1-2	TRBD1	NA
TGTGCCTGCACGGAACAGAAGTGGGACACTGAAGCTTTCTTT	CACTEQKWDTEAFF	TRBV30	TRBJ1-1	NA	NA
TGTGCCTGGAGTGTCTCCTACGAGCAGTACTTC	CAWSVSYEQYF	TRBV30	TRBJ2-7	NA	NA
TGTGCCAGTACCCTAAGGGAGGAGACCCAGTACTTC	CASTLREETQYF	TRBV11-2	TRBJ2-5	NA	NA
TGTGCCAGCAGTCCCCAAAGCGGCGAGAACACCGGGGAGCTGTTTTTT	CASSPQSGENTGELFF	TRBV4-2	TRBJ2-2	NA	NA